In its sample, the clone carrying this T cell receptor (beta chain) was seen many times. Its target is not known. The CDR3 goes on 3 residues after the read ends, and that part is filled in from the germline J gene. These data come from a study of T cell clonality in common variable immunodeficiency. Findings and limits, study-wide: TCRbeta clonality was increased in CVID versus healthy controls.

Germline assignment: CDR1 DFQATT and CDR2 SNEGSKA (reference sequence). CDR3 length: 14 residues. The J segment lost 4 bases and the V segment lost 4 bases, leaving 7 bases of the junction unmatched. Measured with immunoSEQ multiplex PCR; TCRdb has only the in-frame clones, and not every one. This repertoire holds 50,000 or so clones, and none appear only once. The source material was peripheral blood mononuclear cells. The sequence was collected from a person aged 18-69 years in good health. The genes are TRBV20-1 and TRBJ1-5, with TRBD1 matching over 7 bases. The sequenced part of the CDR3 DNA is TGCAGTGCTACCCCCCCAGGGGGGAATCAGCCC. It yields the protein CSATPPGGNQP. The CDR3 as a whole reads CSATPPGGNQPQHF.